Listed here is a single TCR beta chain. Its antigen is not identified. This sample is drawn from a study of CD8 T cells in ankylosing spondylitis. Study findings and constraints: Under 10 highly homologous variants formed a TCR beta motif that appeared characteristic of ankylosing spondylitis blood.

Molecular-barcoded quantitative 5'-RACE produced these TCR beta libraries. TCRdb re-analysed the 5' RACE reads in MiXCR, keeping a single row per CDR3 protein. Of fewer than 750,000 distinct CDR3 sequences listed, about 20% are singletons. Trimming cost V 4 bases and J 6 bases; bases outside gene matches: 7. In germline, CDR1 is SGHRS, CDR2 YFSETQ. CDR3 length: 14 amino acids. Material: blood, either unsorted or a sorted T cell fraction (not recorded which). This TCR came from a male donor with ankylosing spondylitis. The V gene is TRBV5-1, the J gene TRBJ2-3; TRBD2 matches 8 bases. CDR3 protein: CASSMGLESDTQYF. As DNA, the CDR3 is TGCGCCAGCAGCATGGGACTAGAATCGGATACGCAGTATTTT.